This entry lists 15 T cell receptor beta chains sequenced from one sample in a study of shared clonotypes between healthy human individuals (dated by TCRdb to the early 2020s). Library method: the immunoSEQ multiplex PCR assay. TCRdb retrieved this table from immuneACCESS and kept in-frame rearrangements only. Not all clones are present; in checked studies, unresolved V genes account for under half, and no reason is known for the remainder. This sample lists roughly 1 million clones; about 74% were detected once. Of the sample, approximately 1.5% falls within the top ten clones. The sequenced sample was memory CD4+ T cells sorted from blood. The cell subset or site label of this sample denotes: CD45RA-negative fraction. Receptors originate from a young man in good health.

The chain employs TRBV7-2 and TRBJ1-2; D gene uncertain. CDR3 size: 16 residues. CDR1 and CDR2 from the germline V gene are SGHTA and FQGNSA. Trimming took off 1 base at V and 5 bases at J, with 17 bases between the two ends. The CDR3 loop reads CASSLVYGRSSYGYTF. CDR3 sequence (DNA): TGTGCCAGCAGCTTAGTATATGGGAGGTCCTCTTATGGCTACACCTTC. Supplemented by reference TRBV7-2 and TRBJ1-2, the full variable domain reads GAGVSQSPSNKVTEKGKDVELRCDPISGHTALYWYRQSLGQGLEFLIYFQGNSAPDKSGLPSDRFSAERTGGSVSTLTIQRTQQEDSAVYLCASSLVYGRSSYGYTFGSGTRLTVV.

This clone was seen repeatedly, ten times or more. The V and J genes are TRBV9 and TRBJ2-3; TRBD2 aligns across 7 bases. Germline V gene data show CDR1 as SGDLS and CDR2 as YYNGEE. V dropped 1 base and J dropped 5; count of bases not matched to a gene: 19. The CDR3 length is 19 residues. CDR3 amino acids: CASSVNDGRGLSKVDTQYF. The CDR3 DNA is TGTGCCAGCAGCGTAAATGATGGGAGGGGCCTCTCGAAGGTAGATACGCAGTATTTT.

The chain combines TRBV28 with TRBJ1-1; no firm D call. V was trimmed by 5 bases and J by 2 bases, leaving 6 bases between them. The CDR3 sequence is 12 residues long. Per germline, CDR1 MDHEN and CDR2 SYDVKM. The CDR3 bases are TGTGCCAGCAGTGGTTCAAACACTGAAGCTTTCTTT. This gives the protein CASSGSNTEAFF.

The CDR3 loop is CASSYSPGGKGNTIYF. In nucleotides, the CDR3 is TGTGCCAGCAGTTATTCCCCAGGGGGAAAAGGAAACACCATATATTTT. The chain couples TRBV7-8 to TRBJ1-3; 7 bases fit TRBD1. The CDR3 is 16 amino acids. CDR1 SGHVS and CDR2 FQNEAQ come from the germline V gene. Trimming at V came to 6 bases and at J to 4 bases, leaving 12 bases not matched to a gene.

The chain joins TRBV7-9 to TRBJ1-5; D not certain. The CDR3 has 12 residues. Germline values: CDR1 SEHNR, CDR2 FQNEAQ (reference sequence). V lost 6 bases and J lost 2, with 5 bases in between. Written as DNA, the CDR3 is TGTGCCAGCAGTCAAGGCAATCAGCCCCAGCATTTT. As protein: CASSQGNQPQHF.

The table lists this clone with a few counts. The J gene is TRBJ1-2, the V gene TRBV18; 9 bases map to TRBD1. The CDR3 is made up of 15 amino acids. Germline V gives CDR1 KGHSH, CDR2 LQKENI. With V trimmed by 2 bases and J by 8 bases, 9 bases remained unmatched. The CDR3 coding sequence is TGTGCCAGCTCACCAAACGGACAGGGGAGTGGAGGCTACACCTTC. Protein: CASSPNGQGSGGYTF.

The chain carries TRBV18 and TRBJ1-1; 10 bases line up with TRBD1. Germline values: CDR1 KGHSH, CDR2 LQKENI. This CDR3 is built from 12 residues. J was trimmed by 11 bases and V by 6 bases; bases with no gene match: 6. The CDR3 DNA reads TGTGCCAGCTCCCTCGGACAGGGGGAGGCTTTCTTT. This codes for CASSLGQGEAFF.

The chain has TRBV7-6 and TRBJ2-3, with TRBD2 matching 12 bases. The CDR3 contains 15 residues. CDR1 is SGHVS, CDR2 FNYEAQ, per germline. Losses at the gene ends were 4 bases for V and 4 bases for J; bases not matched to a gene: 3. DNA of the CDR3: TGTGCCAGCAGCTCTAGCGGGGGGGCCGCAGATACGCAGTATTTT. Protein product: CASSSSGGAADTQYF.

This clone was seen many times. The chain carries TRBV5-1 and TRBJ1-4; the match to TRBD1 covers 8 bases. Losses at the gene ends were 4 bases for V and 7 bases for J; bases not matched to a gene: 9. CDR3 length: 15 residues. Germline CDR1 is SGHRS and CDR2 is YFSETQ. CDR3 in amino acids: CASSVDRGEVEKLFF. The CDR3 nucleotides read TGCGCCAGCAGCGTCGACAGGGGTGAGGTTGAAAAACTGTTTTTT.

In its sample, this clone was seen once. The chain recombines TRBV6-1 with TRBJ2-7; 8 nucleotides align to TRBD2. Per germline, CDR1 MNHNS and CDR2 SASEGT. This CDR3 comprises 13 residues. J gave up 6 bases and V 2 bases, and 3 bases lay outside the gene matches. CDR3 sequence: CASSEQTSGEQYF. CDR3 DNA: TGTGCCAGCAGTGAACAAACTAGCGGCGAGCAGTACTTC.

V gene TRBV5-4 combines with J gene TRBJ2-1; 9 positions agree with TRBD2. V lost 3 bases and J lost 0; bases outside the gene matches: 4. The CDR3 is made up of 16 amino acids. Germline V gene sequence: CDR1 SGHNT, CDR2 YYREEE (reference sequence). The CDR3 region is CASSSQRGDSYNEQFF. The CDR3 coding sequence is TGTGCCAGCAGCTCCCAGCGGGGGGACTCCTACAATGAGCAGTTCTTC.

CDR3 in DNA: TGCGCCAGCAGCATGGGGACAGGGTCCTCGAGCGAGCAGTACTTC. Protein: CASSMGTGSSSEQYF. J is TRBJ2-7 and V is TRBV5-1; TRBD1 agrees at 9 bases. Germline V gene lookup returns CDR1 SGHRS and CDR2 YFSETQ. This CDR3 is 15 amino acids long. V shed 4 bases, J shed 6 bases, and the junction held 11 bases outside the gene matches.

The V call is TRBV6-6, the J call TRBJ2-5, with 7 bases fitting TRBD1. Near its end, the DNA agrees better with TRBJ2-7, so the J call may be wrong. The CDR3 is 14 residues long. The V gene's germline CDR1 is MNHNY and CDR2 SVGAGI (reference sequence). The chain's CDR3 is CASSDRDHSYEQYF. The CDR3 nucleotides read TGTGCCAGCAGCGACAGGGACCACTCCTACGAGCAGTACTTC.

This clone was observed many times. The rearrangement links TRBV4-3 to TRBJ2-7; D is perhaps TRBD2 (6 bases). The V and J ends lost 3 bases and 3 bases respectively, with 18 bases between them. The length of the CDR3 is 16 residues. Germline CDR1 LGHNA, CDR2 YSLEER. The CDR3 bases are TGCGCCAGCAGCCAGAGCACTGGCGGGACGATCTACGAGCAGTACTTC. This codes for CASSQSTGGTIYEQYF.

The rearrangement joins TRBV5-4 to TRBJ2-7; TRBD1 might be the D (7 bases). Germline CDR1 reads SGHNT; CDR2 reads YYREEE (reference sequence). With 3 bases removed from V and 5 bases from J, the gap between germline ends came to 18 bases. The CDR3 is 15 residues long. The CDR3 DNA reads TGTGCCAGCAGCTCGGCGGGACAGCACGGCCACGAGCAGTACTTC. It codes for CASSSAGQHGHEQYF.